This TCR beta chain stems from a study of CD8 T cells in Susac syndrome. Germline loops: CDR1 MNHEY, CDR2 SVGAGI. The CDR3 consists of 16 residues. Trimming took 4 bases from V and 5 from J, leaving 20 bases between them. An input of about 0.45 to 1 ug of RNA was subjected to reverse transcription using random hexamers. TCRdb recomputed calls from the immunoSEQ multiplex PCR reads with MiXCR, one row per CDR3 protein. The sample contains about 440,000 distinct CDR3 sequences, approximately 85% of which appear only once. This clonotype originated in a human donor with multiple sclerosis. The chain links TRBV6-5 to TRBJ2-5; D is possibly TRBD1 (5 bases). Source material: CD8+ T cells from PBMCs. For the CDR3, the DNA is TGTGCCAGCAGTTTTTCCGCAGGGTCCACTTGGGAGACCCAGTACTTC. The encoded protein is CASSFSAGSTWETQYF.